This TCR beta chain was recorded in a study of shared clonotypes between healthy human individuals (dated by TCRdb to about 2020). Background on the whole study: The cohort included three men and two women between 18 and 49 years of age. For each donor, CD4 naive and CD4 memory were each given three plates, CD8 naive was given two plates, and CD8 memory was given one plate. To estimate repertoire size and how much clonotypes are shared between individuals, the study performed deep sequencing of blood TCR repertoires from about five healthy adults. Different laboratories and diverse techniques were used to prepare libraries and sequence TCR repertoires, to increase sequencing depth and limit assay-specific biases. Leukapheresis yielded between about 0.85 and 10 billion PBMCs per donor.

In the case of this clone: The clone's antigen remains unknown. Base qualities were left out, and no much larger clone turns up one base away.

Using the deep immunoSEQ assay, TCR CDR3 regions were amplified from genomic DNA by multiplex PCR. For each cell subset, the extracted genomic DNA was distributed evenly across all wells of several immunoSEQ 96-well plates, and each plate served as one replicate. For sorted subsets, 200 ng of genomic DNA, equivalent to around 31,000 T cell genomes, went into each replicate PCR. The purified libraries were quantified using a Qubit 3.0 fluorometer, sized with a Bioanalyzer 2100, and then quantified again using the KAPA Library Quantification kit. Every immunoSEQ 96-well plate was sequenced on a dedicated single-read 150-cycle Illumina NextSeq 550 flow cell. As for the authors' bioinformatics: Because the immunoSEQ output included only junctional sequences and no quality scores, the filtering could not be the same as the filtering used for full-length reads. To assign V/J genes and CDR3, sequences were annotated against IMGT germline references using PyIR, a Python wrapper for IgBLAST v1.9. Reads were filtered out if the reads had weak V/J assignments (E-value above 1e-6), no CDR3, stop codons, out-of-frame junctions, or ambiguous translated residues. V3J clonotypes were defined by identical inferred V gene, J gene, and CDR3 amino acid sequence. Percentage overlap between repertoires was calculated by dividing the number of shared unique clonotypes by the size of the smaller repertoire. Three approaches were used to assess repertoire richness: RTK rarefaction, the Chao1 estimator, and Recon v2.1 estimates of unobserved clonotypes. For all TCRbeta clonotypes obtained by the gDNA method from a handful of donors, generation probabilities were computed with OLGA. This is the immuneACCESS table as TCRdb keeps it, with only in-frame sequences that have V and J called. A part of the clones is gone; compared with another copy, unresolved V genes explain less than half, and the rest is unexplained. V and J calls and clone size come straight from that table; D and trimming were deduced from the DNA. For this sample the table gives 2 million to 2.5 million clones, of which approximately 90% were detected only once. The ten top clones hold approximately 0.41% of the sample.

Inclusive of the bounding cysteine and phenylalanine, the CDR3 is 15 residues long. CDR3 DNA only is kept here, 45 bases in frame from base 1. V drops 7 bases and J drops 2 bases, leaving 16 bases in between. The germline V gene (reference sequence) gives CDR1 as LNHDA and CDR2 as SQIVND. Study-wide findings and limitations: Pairwise subsampling led to the expectation that sequencing depth would affect the degree of clonotype sharing among donors. Higher generation probabilities were observed for clonotypes shared by all four sorted-subset donors than for non-shared clonotypes. Sharing across several donors was observed for around 5% of naive CD4, less than 4% of naive CD8, roughly 2.3% of memory CD4, and about 0.4% of memory CD8 clonotypes. Naive subsets generally had larger estimated clonotype richness than memory subsets. Rarefaction of sorted-subset datasets indicated incomplete sequencing despite the large sequencing depth. Only blood was sampled, and tissue TCR repertoires likely differ from those in blood. Because the study included a small number of donors, the genetic and exposure-history diversity represented was limited.

The donors were healthy, HIV-negative adults who had no recently reported acute infections or vaccinations. All donors were Caucasian adults living in Nashville, Tennessee, USA. CD4+ T cells were enriched through magnetic negative selection, after which naive cells were positively selected on CD45RA and the remaining negative fraction served as the memory subset. Blood was obtained by leukapheresis, after which PBMCs were separated by Ficoll-Histopaque density gradient centrifugation and cryopreserved in liquid nitrogen vapor phase. Purity and quantity of every magnetically sorted T cell population were checked by analytical flow cytometry. Genomic DNA was isolated from each sorted fraction and quantified by UV absorbance on a Nanodrop 2000c.

The source is a man aged 18 to 29 in good health. Some clones in this sample may be carry-over from other donors' samples. The chain employs TRBV19 and TRBJ2-3; perhaps TRBD1 is the D gene, with 6 bases matching. The sequencing sample was made of naive CD4+ T cells from PBMCs. In the paper's terms, the cell subset or site label means: CD45RA+ positively selected. The nucleotide sequence reads TGTGCCAGTACTCCCCGGGACACTAACACAGATACGCAGTATTTT. The resulting protein is CASTPRDTNTDTQYF.